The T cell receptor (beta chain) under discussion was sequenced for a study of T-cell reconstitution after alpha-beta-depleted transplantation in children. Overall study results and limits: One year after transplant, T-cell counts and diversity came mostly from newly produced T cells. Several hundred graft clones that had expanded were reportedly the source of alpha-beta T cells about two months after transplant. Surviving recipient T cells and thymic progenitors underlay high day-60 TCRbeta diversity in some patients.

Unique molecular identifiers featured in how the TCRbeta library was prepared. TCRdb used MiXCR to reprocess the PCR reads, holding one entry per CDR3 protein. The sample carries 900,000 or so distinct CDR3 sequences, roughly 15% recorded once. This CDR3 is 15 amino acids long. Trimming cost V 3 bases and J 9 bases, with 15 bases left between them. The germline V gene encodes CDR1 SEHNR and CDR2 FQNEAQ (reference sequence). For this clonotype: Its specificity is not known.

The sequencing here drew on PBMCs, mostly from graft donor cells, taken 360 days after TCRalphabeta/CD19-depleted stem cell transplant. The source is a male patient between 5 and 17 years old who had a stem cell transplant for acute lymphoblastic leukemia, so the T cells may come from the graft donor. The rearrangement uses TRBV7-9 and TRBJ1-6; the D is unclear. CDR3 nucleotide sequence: TGTGCCAGCAGCTTTCCCGGGGATTGGAGTTCACCCCTCCACTTT. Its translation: CASSFPGDWSSPLHF.